The rows below give T cell receptor beta chains drawn from one sample of a study of T cells after yellow fever vaccination. TCRdb re-analysed the 5' RACE reads in MiXCR, keeping a single row per CDR3 protein. The table has about 340,000 distinct CDR3 sequences, approximately 4% seen once. The material sequenced was PBMCs, taken 5 days after the yellow fever booster vaccination. These receptor sequences come from a man between 18 and 35 years old who received the YFV17D yellow fever vaccine. Each CDR3 is given with its conserved first and last residue. The D gene is left open where the match is weak. Rows give clone size only sometimes, using once, few, many, or a class for an expanded clone.

>NA|TRBJ2-5|TRBV5-1|TRBD2
CASSSLAGGFQETQYF
TGCGCCAGCAGCTCGTTAGCGGGGGGGTTTCAAGAGACCCAGTACTTC
>many|TRBJ2-3|TRBV20-1|NA
CSAEPGARTDTQYF
TGCAGTGCTGAGCCCGGGGCGCGCACAGATACGCAGTATTTT
>NA|TRBJ1-1|TRBV19|TRBD1
CASRVQGARANTEAFF
TGTGCCAGTAGGGTCCAGGGGGCGCGTGCGAACACTGAAGCTTTCTTT
>many|TRBJ2-7|TRBV7-9|TRBD1
CASSQTGTGDYEQYF
TGTGCCAGCAGCCAGACCGGGACAGGGGATTACGAGCAGTACTTC
>few|TRBJ2-1|TRBV9|NA
CASSGSPEGYEQFF
TGTGCCAGCAGCGGGTCCCCGGAGGGGTATGAGCAGTTCTTC
>NA|TRBJ1-1|TRBV7-2|NA
CASSPEGLGGALFF
TGTGCCAGCAGCCCCGAAGGACTGGGGGGCGCCTTGTTCTTT
>many|TRBJ1-2|TRBV20-1|NA
CSARFDRLYGYTF
TGCAGTGCTAGATTTGACAGGCTCTATGGCTACACCTTC
>few|TRBJ1-1|TRBV7-9|TRBD1
CALRGQGDTEAFF
TGTGCCCTTCGGGGGCAGGGGGACACTGAAGCTTTCTTT
>NA|TRBJ2-2|TRBV20-1|NA
CSARAWNGELFF
TGCAGTGCTAGAGCCTGGAACGGGGAGCTGTTTTTT
>NA|TRBJ1-6|TRBV7-2|NA
CASSLVYNSPLHF
TGTGCCAGCAGCTTAGTGTATAATTCACCCCTCCACTTT